A selection of T cell receptor beta chains follows, all from one sample in a study of Ad26.COV2.S vaccination and SARS-CoV-2 variants. Libraries were prepared by immunoSEQ multiplex PCR; TCRdb keeps only in-frame clonotypes and omits some of them. The profile covers more than 300,000 clones, with 70% to 90% appearing a single time and approximately 1.9% taken by the ten largest. Sequencing was performed on peripheral blood, taken in a trial of Ad26.COV2.S vaccine versus placebo. These receptors all stem from a person between 18 and 60 years old who received the Ad26.COV2.S COVID-19 vaccine or a placebo. The CDR3 runs from the conserved cysteine through the conserved F or W. Fields, in order: CDR3 length, V gene, J gene, clone size, CDR3 protein. Size is omitted from some rows. Given values are once, few, many or a class for expanded clones.

cdr3_length: 16
v_call: TRBV28
j_call: TRBJ1-2
clone_size: -
cdr3_aa: CASSLNGGRGPYGYTF

cdr3_length: 14
v_call: TRBV6-2/TRBV6-3
j_call: TRBJ1-2
clone_size: -
cdr3_aa: CASSYDRGNYGYTF

cdr3_length: 14
v_call: TRBV4-1
j_call: TRBJ2-1
clone_size: -
cdr3_aa: CASRTSGGTDEQFF

cdr3_length: 13
v_call: TRBV5-4
j_call: TRBJ1-4
clone_size: -
cdr3_aa: CAGRAGKDEKLFF

cdr3_length: 13
v_call: TRBV11-2
j_call: TRBJ2-7
clone_size: few
cdr3_aa: CASSLGAGDEQYF

cdr3_length: 17
v_call: TRBV7-2
j_call: TRBJ2-5
clone_size: -
cdr3_aa: CASSLLLAGSVLETQYF

cdr3_length: 14
v_call: TRBV7-3
j_call: TRBJ2-3
clone_size: once
cdr3_aa: CASSLGTSVDTQYF

cdr3_length: 14
v_call: TRBV6-1
j_call: TRBJ1-1
clone_size: -
cdr3_aa: CASSEARTGGKTFF

cdr3_length: 14
v_call: TRBV18
j_call: TRBJ2-5
clone_size: -
cdr3_aa: CASSPSRVQETQYF

cdr3_length: 15
v_call: TRBV18
j_call: TRBJ1-5
clone_size: -
cdr3_aa: CASSTAGTDNQPQHF

cdr3_length: 14
v_call: TRBV6-5
j_call: TRBJ2-7
clone_size: -
cdr3_aa: CASSPGQGYPEQYF

cdr3_length: 17
v_call: TRBV4-3
j_call: TRBJ2-3
clone_size: -
cdr3_aa: CASSQDYSRGYGDTQYF

cdr3_length: 14
v_call: TRBV18
j_call: TRBJ1-3
clone_size: -
cdr3_aa: CASSPAHSGNTIYF

cdr3_length: 13
v_call: TRBV5-1
j_call: TRBJ1-2
clone_size: once
cdr3_aa: CASSLGLPYGYTF

cdr3_length: 12
v_call: TRBV7-2
j_call: TRBJ1-1
clone_size: -
cdr3_aa: CASSLGGAKAFF

cdr3_length: 15
v_call: TRBV19
j_call: TRBJ1-4
clone_size: -
cdr3_aa: CASSILGTGSEKLFF

cdr3_length: 17
v_call: TRBV5-8
j_call: TRBJ2-5
clone_size: -
cdr3_aa: CASSPTPGTGGAETQYF

cdr3_length: 16
v_call: TRBV14
j_call: TRBJ1-2
clone_size: -
cdr3_aa: CASSQRGPYFNYGYTF

cdr3_length: 12
v_call: TRBV30
j_call: TRBJ2-3
clone_size: -
cdr3_aa: CAWTRSVDTQYF

cdr3_length: 14
v_call: TRBV2
j_call: TRBJ1-1
clone_size: -
cdr3_aa: CASMWEALNTEAFF

cdr3_length: 13
v_call: TRBV12-3/TRBV12-4
j_call: TRBJ1-2
clone_size: -
cdr3_aa: CASRSAAVYGYTF

cdr3_length: 15
v_call: TRBV5-4
j_call: TRBJ2-7
clone_size: -
cdr3_aa: CASSPRGSARREQYF

cdr3_length: 15
v_call: TRBV7-2
j_call: TRBJ2-7
clone_size: -
cdr3_aa: CASSQGLAGSYEQYF

cdr3_length: 16
v_call: TRBV19
j_call: TRBJ2-2
clone_size: -
cdr3_aa: CASSTQGQGVTGELFF

cdr3_length: 14
v_call: TRBV4-1
j_call: TRBJ1-4
clone_size: -
cdr3_aa: CASSLDSVGEKLFF

cdr3_length: 15
v_call: TRBV14
j_call: TRBJ2-1
clone_size: -
cdr3_aa: CASSQVGGVWNEQFF

cdr3_length: 18
v_call: TRBV27
j_call: TRBJ2-7
clone_size: -
cdr3_aa: CASSFGGRGLGSLYEQYF

cdr3_length: 13
v_call: TRBV5-6
j_call: TRBJ1-2
clone_size: few
cdr3_aa: CASSLGRDYGYTF

cdr3_length: 15
v_call: TRBV19
j_call: TRBJ1-4
clone_size: -
cdr3_aa: CASSIPRGLREKLFF

cdr3_length: 15
v_call: TRBV4-1
j_call: TRBJ1-2
clone_size: -
cdr3_aa: CASSLGAGPFEGYTF

cdr3_length: 16
v_call: TRBV18
j_call: TRBJ2-7
clone_size: -
cdr3_aa: CASSPPHPVGGYEQYF

cdr3_length: 16
v_call: TRBV6-1
j_call: TRBJ2-1
clone_size: -
cdr3_aa: CASSGLTSGRYNEQFF

cdr3_length: 15
v_call: TRBV5-1
j_call: TRBJ2-7
clone_size: -
cdr3_aa: CASSLLGQGVYEQYF

cdr3_length: 13
v_call: TRBV18
j_call: TRBJ2-1
clone_size: -
cdr3_aa: CASSPQDRDPQFF

cdr3_length: 14
v_call: TRBV5-4
j_call: TRBJ2-7
clone_size: few
cdr3_aa: CASSLHRGSPEQYF